These 20 T cell receptor beta chains were sequenced from one sample in a study of blood T cell repertoires in COVID-19 (TCRdb year 2020). Libraries were constructed by the immunoSEQ multiplex PCR assay. TCRdb mirrors the immuneACCESS table, restricted to in-frame sequences. Some clones are absent from its copies; in checked studies, under half trace to an unresolved V gene, and the reason for the others is unknown. Recorded for this sample are 150,000 to 200,000 clones; 60% to 80% of them occurred a single time. The leading ten clones occupy 15% to 20% of the sample. The material sequenced was PBMCs or T cells enriched from blood (not recorded which). These receptors were taken from a woman between 45 and 65 years old who had recovered from COVID-19.

The V call is TRBV5-8, the J call TRBJ1-1; TRBD1 agrees at 10 bases. The CDR3 is 14 residues long. Germline values: CDR1 SGHTS, CDR2 YDEGEE. V was clipped by 7 bases and J by 12 bases; unmatched bases: 15. The CDR3 DNA reads TGTGCCAGCCCCAATGTGGACAGGGGGTTATTGCCTTTCTTT. As protein: CASPNVDRGLLPFF.

This clone was observed a few times. The chain employs TRBV5-4 and TRBJ2-3; maybe TRBD2 (5 bases). Trimming took 0 bases from V and 5 from J, leaving 13 bases between them. This CDR3 has 15 residues. Germline V gene sequence: CDR1 SGHNT, CDR2 YYREEE (reference sequence). This CDR3 reads CASSLETIAGDTQYF. In DNA form, the CDR3 reads TGTGCCAGCAGCTTGGAGACTATCGCAGGAGATACGCAGTATTTT.

The genes are TRBV19 and TRBJ2-1, with D possibly TRBD2 on 6 matching bases. Trimming took off 6 bases at V and 8 bases at J, with 23 bases between the two ends. CDR1 is LNHDA and CDR2 is SQIVND in the germline V gene (reference sequence). The CDR3 has 16 amino acids. CDR3: CASSSQVGGARYEQFF. The CDR3 DNA reads as TGTGCCAGTAGCTCCCAGGTGGGAGGCGCACGGTATGAGCAGTTCTTC. Variable domain in full (rest from reference TRBV19 and TRBJ2-1): DGGITQSPKYLFRKEGQNVTLSCEQNLNHDAMYWYRQDPGQGLRLIYYSQIVNDFQKGDIAEGYSVSREKKESFPLTVTSAQKNPTAFYLCASSSQVGGARYEQFFGPGTRLTVL.

The chain carries TRBV5-4 and TRBJ2-1, with 8 nucleotides matching TRBD1. Germline values: CDR1 SGHNT, CDR2 YYREEE (reference sequence). The J segment lost 5 bases and the V segment lost 4 bases, leaving 14 bases of the junction unmatched. This CDR3 is built from 17 residues. CDR3 sequence: CASSQFKGTGLNNEQFF. The CDR3 DNA reads as TGTGCCAGCAGCCAATTTAAGGGGACAGGACTAAACAATGAGCAGTTCTTC.

The chain employs TRBV3-1 (or the pseudogene TRBV3-2) and TRBJ1-1; no firm D call. V was clipped by 1 base and J by 4 bases, with 13 bases between them. The germline gives CDR1 LGHDT, CDR2 YNNKEL (reference sequence). CDR3 length: 15 amino acids. CDR3 loop: CASSQVNVGGTEAFF. CDR3 DNA sequence: TGTGCCAGCAGCCAAGTAAATGTCGGCGGCACTGAAGCTTTCTTT.

The J gene is TRBJ2-2, the V gene TRBV6-5; D unclear. This CDR3 region has 15 residues. V was shortened by 1 base and J by 0 bases, with 6 bases between the two germline ends. Germline assignment: CDR1 MNHEY and CDR2 SVGAGI. CDR3 residues: CASSYFPSNTGELFF. In nucleotides, the CDR3 is TGTGCCAGCAGTTACTTTCCTTCGAACACCGGGGAGCTGTTTTTT.

The chain's CDR3 is CASSPGQTSTDTQYF. CDR3 nucleotides: TGCGCCAGCAGCCCTGGACAAACTAGCACAGATACGCAGTATTTT. The V and J genes are TRBV5-1 and TRBJ2-3, with a weak D call TRBD1 (5 bases). This CDR3 comprises 15 residues. V was shortened by 4 bases and J by 0 bases, with 12 bases between the two germline ends. The V gene's germline CDR1 is SGHRS and CDR2 YFSETQ.

This clone has a single count. The gene calls are TRBV11-2 and TRBJ1-5; D is unclear. This CDR3 comprises 15 residues. Germline V gives CDR1 SGHAT, CDR2 FQNNGV. The V end lost 3 bases, the J end lost 4 bases, and 13 bases lay between the germline ends. CDR3 bases: TGTGCCAGCAGCTTTGGGCCTTCGGGAAATCAGCCCCAGCATTTT. Protein: CASSFGPSGNQPQHF.

V gene TRBV3-1 (or the pseudogene TRBV3-2) combines with J gene TRBJ2-7; D may be TRBD2 (6 bases). The germline CDR1 and CDR2 sequences are LGHDT and YNNKEL (reference sequence). There are 14 residues in the CDR3. V lost 4 bases and J lost 3, with 13 bases in between. Here the CDR3 reads CASSPGGAVYEQYF. In nucleotides, the CDR3 is TGTGCCAGCAGCCCCGGAGGGGCGGTCTACGAGCAGTACTTC.

The rearrangement joins TRBV4-3 to TRBJ1-2; TRBD1 agrees at 10 bases. Germline trimming cut 3 bases from V and 2 bases from J; bases unmatched to any gene: 0. In germline, CDR1 is LGHNA, CDR2 YSLEER. The CDR3 totals 14 residues. CDR3 amino acids: CASSQTGGNYGYTF. The CDR3 DNA follows: TGCGCCAGCAGCCAGACAGGGGGCAACTATGGCTACACCTTC.

Details on this clone: Other DNA sequences within the sample encode an identical CDR3. V is TRBV2 and J is TRBJ1-2; 9 bases match TRBD1. The junction had 1 base not matched to a gene; V was cut back by 6 bases and J by 2 bases. The CDR3 runs 13 residues. Germline assignment: CDR1 SNHLY and CDR2 FYNNEI. CDR3 coding DNA: TGTGCCAGCAGCGGACAGGGGAACTATGGCTACACCTTC. Translating it yields CASSGQGNYGYTF.

This clone has only one observation. The V and J genes are TRBV11-2 and TRBJ1-3; no clear D. CDR3 size: 12 residues. V gave up 5 bases and J gave up 0 bases, with 2 bases separating them. CDR1 is SGHAT, CDR2 FQNNGV, per germline. DNA for the CDR3: TGTGCCAGCAGCCTCTCTGGAAACACCATATATTTT. This codes for CASSLSGNTIYF.

This rearrangement joins TRBV18 to TRBJ1-6; D call uncertain. Between the trimmed V and J ends, which lost 6 bases and 7 bases, there was a span of 10 bases. The CDR3 contains 13 residues. The germline V gene has CDR1 KGHSH and CDR2 LQKENI. The chain's CDR3 is CASSPQENSPLHF. The CDR3 region has the DNA TGTGCCAGCTCGCCCCAAGAGAATTCACCCCTCCACTTT.

The genes are TRBV4-2 and TRBJ2-2; TRBD2 might be the D (6 bases). This CDR3 comprises 18 residues. Looked up from germline, CDR1 is LGHNA and CDR2 is YNFKEQ. V shed 1 base and J shed 2 bases, with 17 bases lying between them. The DNA for the CDR3 is TGTGCCAGCAGCCAAGTTCTGTCGCGGGGTACTAACACCGGGGAGCTGTTTTTT. Amino acid sequence: CASSQVLSRGTNTGELFF.

This sequence joins TRBV15 and TRBJ1-1; 8 bases map to TRBD1. Germline CDR1 is LNHNV and CDR2 is YYDKDF (reference sequence). Unmatched junction bases numbered 5, after V lost 0 bases and J lost 5 bases. The length of the CDR3 is 15 residues. The chain's CDR3 is CATSRDGRDRTEAFF. The CDR3 DNA reads TGTGCCACCAGCAGAGATGGCCGGGACAGGACTGAAGCTTTCTTT.

The chain couples TRBV10-3 to TRBJ1-5; D ambiguous. Germline V gene data show CDR1 as ENHRY and CDR2 as SYGVKD. Trimming left V 2 bases short and J 0 bases short, with 8 bases between. The CDR3 sequence is 15 residues long. The CDR3 coding sequence is TGTGCCATCAGTGAGACCAGGAATAGCAATCAGCCCCAGCATTTT. It specifies CAISETRNSNQPQHF.

The chain combines TRBV5-4 with TRBJ1-3; D is undetermined. The CDR3 length is 14 residues. V lost 1 base to trimming and J lost 2 bases, with 7 bases between them. Germline CDR1 SGHNT, CDR2 YYREEE (reference sequence). In DNA, the CDR3 is TGTGCCAGCAGCTTGAGAGGGACTGGAAACACCATATATTTT. Its translation: CASSLRGTGNTIYF.

The rearrangement links TRBV9 to TRBJ1-1; possible D gene TRBD1, 5 bases. CDR3 length equals 15 residues. Germline CDR1 and CDR2: SGDLS and YYNGEE. Trimming took 4 bases from V and 1 from J, leaving 14 bases between them. The CDR3 DNA sequence: TGTGCCAGCAGCCCCACCGTGGGGCAGAACACTGAAGCTTTCTTT. It translates to CASSPTVGQNTEAFF.

The chain combines TRBV25-1 with TRBJ1-2, with a tentative D call TRBD1 (5 bases). This CDR3 region has 12 residues. Trimming stripped 6 bases from V and 2 bases from J, with 7 bases between. Germline CDR1 and CDR2: MGHDK and SYGVNS. CDR3 sequence (DNA): TGTGCCAGCAGCGCAGGGAACTATGGCTACACCTTC. As protein: CASSAGNYGYTF.

The V and J genes are TRBV5-1 and TRBJ2-2, with TRBD2 matching 7 bases. J was trimmed by 6 bases and V by 5 bases; bases with no gene match: 10. Germline V gene lookup returns CDR1 SGHRS and CDR2 YFSETQ. This CDR3 is 15 amino acids long. CDR3 protein: CASRPSGGSPGELFF. For the CDR3, the DNA is TGCGCCAGCAGACCTAGCGGAGGAAGCCCCGGGGAGCTGTTTTTT.